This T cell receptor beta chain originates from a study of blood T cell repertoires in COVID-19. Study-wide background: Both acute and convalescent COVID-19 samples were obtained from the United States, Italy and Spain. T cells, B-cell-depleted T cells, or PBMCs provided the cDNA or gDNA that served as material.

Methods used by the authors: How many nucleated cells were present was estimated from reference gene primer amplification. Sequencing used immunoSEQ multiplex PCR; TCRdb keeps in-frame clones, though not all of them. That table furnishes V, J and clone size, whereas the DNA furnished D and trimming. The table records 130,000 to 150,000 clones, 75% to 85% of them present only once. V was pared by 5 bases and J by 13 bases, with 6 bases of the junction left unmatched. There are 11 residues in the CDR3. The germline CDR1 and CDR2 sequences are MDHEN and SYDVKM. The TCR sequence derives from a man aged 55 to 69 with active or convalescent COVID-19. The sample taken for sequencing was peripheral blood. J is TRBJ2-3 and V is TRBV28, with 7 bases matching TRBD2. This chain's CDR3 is CASSLRTREYF. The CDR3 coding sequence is TGTGCCAGCAGTCTGAGGACTAGGGAGTATTTT. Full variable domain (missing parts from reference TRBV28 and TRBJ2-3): DVKVTQSSRYLVKRTGEKVFLECVQDMDHENMFWYRQDPGLGLRLIYFSYDVKMKEKGDIPEGYSVSREKKERFSLILESASTNQTSMYLCASSLRTREYFGPGTRLTVL.